This paragraph reports one T cell receptor (beta chain). Antigen unknown. This specimen belongs to a study of cytomegalovirus exposure and HLA in healthy donors. Study-level background: Among about 179 million T cells, an earlier analysis found 95 million to 140 million unique TCR beta sequences.

CDR1 is SGHAT, CDR2 FQNNGV, per germline. The CDR3 spans 16 residues. Trimming took off 4 bases at V and 3 bases at J, with 15 bases between the two ends. PCR amplification relied on 60 Vbeta primers (plus 13 Jbeta primers). TCRdb's table, derived via immunoSEQ multiplex PCR, lists solely in-frame clones and lacks some. The data contain fewer than 250,000 clones, roughly 79% of them singletons. Whole-study findings and limits: Most CMV-associated TCR beta chains were later found to appear HLA-restricted. When a later analysis compared HLA-associated TCR beta chains with equally common others, the HLA-associated chains turned out to be more clonally expanded and to have lower generation probabilities.

Sequencing used PBMCs. This chain connects TRBV11-2 to TRBJ2-2; D might be TRBD2 (6 bases). This receptor was taken from a male donor in good health and CMV-seronegative. The CDR3 here is CASSSLLRRDTGELFF. The DNA of the CDR3 is TGTGCCAGCAGCTCTCTTTTACGGAGGGACACCGGGGAGCTGTTTTTT.